This T cell receptor beta chain was retrieved from a study of blood T cell repertoires in COVID-19. Only in-frame clones appear in the TCRdb table, and some are missing; sequencing was by immunoSEQ multiplex PCR. This sample has tens of thousands of clones; under 85% occur once, and the top ten carry 6.5% to 9%. The CDR3 contains 13 residues. V lost 6 bases and J 6 bases, leaving 11 bases between the germline ends. Sequencing was carried out using peripheral blood. The chain joins TRBV12-3 or TRBV12-4 to TRBJ2-2; tentative D call: TRBD1 (6 bases). This sequence was found in a man between 60 and 75 years old with active COVID-19. CDR3 coding DNA: TGTGCCAGCAGGGAACAGGGATCCGGGGAGCTGTTTTTT. Protein product: CASREQGSGELFF.